This entry features one T cell receptor (beta chain) sequence. The antigen is unknown. Clones were sequenced by immunoSEQ multiplex PCR, and TCRdb holds only the in-frame ones, with some missing. The sample yields some 120,000 clones, around 90% seen once. Trimming removed 5 bases from V and 8 bases from J; junction bases left unmatched: 9. Looked up from germline, CDR1 is LNHNV and CDR2 is YYDKDF (reference sequence). This CDR3 region has 16 residues. This record comes from a study of cytomegalovirus exposure and HLA in healthy donors. Study findings and constraints: Many donors shared some public TCRs, even though most TCR sequences were rare.

The chain uses TRBV15 and TRBJ1-4, with 12 bases lining up with TRBD1. This sequence originates from a woman younger than 30 in good health and CMV-seronegative. Sequenced: PBMCs. CDR3 coding DNA: TGTGCCACCAGCGAACCGGGACAGGGGGCGGGCGAAAAACTGTTTTTT. Translated, it gives CATSEPGQGAGEKLFF.